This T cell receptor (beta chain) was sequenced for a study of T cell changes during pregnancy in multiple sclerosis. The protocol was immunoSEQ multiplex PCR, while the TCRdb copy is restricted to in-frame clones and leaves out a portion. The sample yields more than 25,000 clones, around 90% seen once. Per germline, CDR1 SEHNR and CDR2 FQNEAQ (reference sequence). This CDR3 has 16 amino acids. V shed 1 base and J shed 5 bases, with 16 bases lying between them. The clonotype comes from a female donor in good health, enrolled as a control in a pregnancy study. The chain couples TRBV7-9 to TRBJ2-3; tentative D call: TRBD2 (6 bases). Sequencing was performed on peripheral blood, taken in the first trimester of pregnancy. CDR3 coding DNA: TGTGCCAGCAGCTTAGTAGCACCCCTGGGGGGAGATACGCAGTATTTT. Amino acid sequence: CASSLVAPLGGDTQYF.